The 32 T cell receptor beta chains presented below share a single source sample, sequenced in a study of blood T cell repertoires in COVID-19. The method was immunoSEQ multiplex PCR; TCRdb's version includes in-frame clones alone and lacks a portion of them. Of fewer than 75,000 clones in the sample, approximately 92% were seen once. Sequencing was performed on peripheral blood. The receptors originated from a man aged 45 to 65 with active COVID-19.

CDR3 sequence reads: CASQSGGSTYEQYF. The CDR3 DNA reads as TGTGCCAGCCAATCTGGAGGGAGTACTTACGAGCAGTACTTC. This chain joins TRBV28 and TRBJ2-7; perhaps TRBD2 as D (6 bases). Trimming cost V 8 bases and J 4 bases, with 18 bases left between them. This CDR3 region has 14 residues. From germline, CDR1 is MDHEN and CDR2 SYDVKM. The full variable domain, its missing parts supplied by reference TRBV28 and TRBJ2-7, is DVKVTQSSRYLVKRTGEKVFLECVQDMDHENMFWYRQDPGLGLRLIYFSYDVKMKEKGDIPEGYSVSREKKERFSLILESASTNQTSMYLCASQSGGSTYEQYFGPGTRLTVT.

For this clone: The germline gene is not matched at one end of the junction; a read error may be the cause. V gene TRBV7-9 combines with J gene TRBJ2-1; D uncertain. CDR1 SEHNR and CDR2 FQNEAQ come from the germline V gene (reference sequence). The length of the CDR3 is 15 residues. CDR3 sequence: CASSFAATRYDEQFF. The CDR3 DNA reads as TGTGCCAGCAGCTTTGCAGCGACCCGCTACGATGAGCAGTTCTTC.

The CDR3 reads CATKQGTTNEKLFF. The CDR3 bases are TGTGCCACCAAGCAGGGAACAACTAATGAAAAACTGTTTTTT. The J gene is TRBJ1-4, the V gene TRBV15; D might be TRBD1 (5 bases). CDR1 is LNHNV, CDR2 YYDKDF, per germline (reference sequence). The CDR3 totals 14 residues. The V end was cut by 7 bases, the J end by 0 bases, with 9 bases between.

The CDR3 bases are TGTGCCACCAGCAGAGGTGTGCTTGCGACTGAAGCTTTCTTT. Translation: CATSRGVLATEAFF. This sequence joins TRBV15 and TRBJ1-1, with D unresolved. CDR1 LNHNV and CDR2 YYDKDF come from the germline V gene (reference sequence). This CDR3 comprises 14 residues. V was shortened by 1 base and J by 5 bases, with 11 bases between the two germline ends.

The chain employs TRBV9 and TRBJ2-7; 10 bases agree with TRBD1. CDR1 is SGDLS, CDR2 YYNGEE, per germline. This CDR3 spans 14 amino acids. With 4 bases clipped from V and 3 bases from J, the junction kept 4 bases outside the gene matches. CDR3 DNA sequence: TGTGCCAGCAGCCCGCGGACAGGGGGCTACGAGCAGTACTTC. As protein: CASSPRTGGYEQYF.

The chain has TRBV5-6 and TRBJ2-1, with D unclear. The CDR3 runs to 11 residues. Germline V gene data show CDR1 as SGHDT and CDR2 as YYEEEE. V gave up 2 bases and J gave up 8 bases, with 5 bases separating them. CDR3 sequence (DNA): TGTGCCAGCAGCTTCACAGATGAGCAGTTCTTC. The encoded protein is CASSFTDEQFF. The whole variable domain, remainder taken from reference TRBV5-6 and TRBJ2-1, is DAGVTQSPTHLIKTRGQQVTLRCSPKSGHDTVSWYQQALGQGPQFIFQYYEEEERQRGNFPDRFSGHQFPNYSSELNVNALLLGDSALYLCASSFTDEQFFGPGTRLTVL.

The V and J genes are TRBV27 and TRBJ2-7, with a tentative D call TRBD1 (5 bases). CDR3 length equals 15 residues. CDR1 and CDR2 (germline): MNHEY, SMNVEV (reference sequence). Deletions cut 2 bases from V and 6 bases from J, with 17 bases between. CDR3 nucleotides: TGTGCCAGCAGTTTAGATAGGGGTGGTGACGGCGAGCAGTACTTC. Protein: CASSLDRGGDGEQYF.

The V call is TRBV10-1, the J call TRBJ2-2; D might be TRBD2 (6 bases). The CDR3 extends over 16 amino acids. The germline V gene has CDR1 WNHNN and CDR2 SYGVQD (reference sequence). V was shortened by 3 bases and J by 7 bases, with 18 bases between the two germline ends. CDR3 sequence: CASSDRRGNGVGELFF. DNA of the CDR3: TGCGCCAGCAGTGACCGGCGCGGGAACGGTGTCGGGGAGCTGTTTTTT.

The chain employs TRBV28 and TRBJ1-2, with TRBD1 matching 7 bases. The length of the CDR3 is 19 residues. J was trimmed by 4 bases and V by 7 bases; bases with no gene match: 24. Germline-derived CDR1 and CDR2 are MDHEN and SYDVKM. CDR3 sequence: CASTPGGPGRPAYSYGYTF. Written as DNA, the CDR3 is TGTGCCAGCACCCCAGGGGGGCCGGGACGCCCAGCATACAGCTATGGCTACACCTTC.

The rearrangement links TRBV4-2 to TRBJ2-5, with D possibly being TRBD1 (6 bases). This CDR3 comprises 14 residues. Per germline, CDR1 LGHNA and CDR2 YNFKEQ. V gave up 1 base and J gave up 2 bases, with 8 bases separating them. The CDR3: CASSQAGVQETQYF. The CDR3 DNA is TGTGCCAGCAGCCAAGCAGGGGTGCAAGAGACCCAGTACTTC.

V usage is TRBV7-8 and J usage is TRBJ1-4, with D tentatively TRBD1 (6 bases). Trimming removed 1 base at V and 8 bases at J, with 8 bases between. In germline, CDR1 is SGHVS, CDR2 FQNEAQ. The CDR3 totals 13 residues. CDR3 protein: CASSLGQAEKLFF. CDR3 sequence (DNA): TGTGCCAGCAGCTTAGGACAGGCCGAAAAACTGTTTTTT.

The CDR3 sequence: CASSTTSGGARETQYF. In nucleotides, the CDR3 is TGTGCCAGCAGTACTACTAGCGGGGGGGCCCGGGAGACCCAGTACTTC. The chain employs TRBV27 and TRBJ2-5, with 13 bases identical to TRBD2. This CDR3 is built from 16 residues. Germline CDR1 and CDR2: MNHEY and SMNVEV (reference sequence). With 5 bases clipped from V and 5 bases from J, the junction kept 8 bases outside the gene matches.

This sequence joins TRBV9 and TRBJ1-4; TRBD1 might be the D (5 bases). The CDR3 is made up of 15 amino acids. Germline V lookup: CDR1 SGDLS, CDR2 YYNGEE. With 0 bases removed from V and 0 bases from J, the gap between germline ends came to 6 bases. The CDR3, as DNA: TGTGCCAGCAGCGTAGGGGGGGCAACTAATGAAAAACTGTTTTTT. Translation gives CASSVGGATNEKLFF.

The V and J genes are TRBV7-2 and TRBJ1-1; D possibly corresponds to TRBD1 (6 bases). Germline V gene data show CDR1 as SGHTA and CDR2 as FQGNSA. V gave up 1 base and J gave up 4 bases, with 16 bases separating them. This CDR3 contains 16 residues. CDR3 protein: CASSLDRVVGLTEAFF. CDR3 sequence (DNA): TGTGCCAGCAGCTTAGACAGGGTCGTTGGGCTCACTGAAGCTTTCTTT.

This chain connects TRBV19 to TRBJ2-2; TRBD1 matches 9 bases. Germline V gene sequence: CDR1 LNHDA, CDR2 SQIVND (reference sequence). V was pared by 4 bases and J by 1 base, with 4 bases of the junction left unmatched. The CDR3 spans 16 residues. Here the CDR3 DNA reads TGTGCCAGTAGTAACCGACAGGGGGTGAACACCGGGGAGCTGTTTTTT. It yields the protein CASSNRQGVNTGELFF. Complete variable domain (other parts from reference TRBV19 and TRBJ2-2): DGGITQSPKYLFRKEGQNVTLSCEQNLNHDAMYWYRQDPGQGLRLIYYSQIVNDFQKGDIAEGYSVSREKKESFPLTVTSAQKNPTAFYLCASSNRQGVNTGELFFGEGSRLTVL.

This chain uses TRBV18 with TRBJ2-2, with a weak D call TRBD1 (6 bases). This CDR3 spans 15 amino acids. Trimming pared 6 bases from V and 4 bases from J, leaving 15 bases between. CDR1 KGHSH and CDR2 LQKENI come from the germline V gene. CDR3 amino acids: CASSPQEDSTGELFF. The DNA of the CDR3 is TGTGCCAGCTCCCCGCAGGAGGACAGCACCGGGGAGCTGTTTTTT.

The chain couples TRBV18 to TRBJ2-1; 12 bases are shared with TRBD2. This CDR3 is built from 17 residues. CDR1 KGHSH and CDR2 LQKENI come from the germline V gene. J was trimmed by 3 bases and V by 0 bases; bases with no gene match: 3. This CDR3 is CASSPPRTSGNYNEQFF. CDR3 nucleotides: TGTGCCAGCTCACCACCTCGGACTAGCGGGAACTACAATGAGCAGTTCTTC. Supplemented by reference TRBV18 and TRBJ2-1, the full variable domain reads NAGVMQNPRHLVRRRGQEARLRCSPMKGHSHVYWYRQLPEEGLKFMVYLQKENIIDESGMPKERFSAEFPKEGPSILRIQQVVRGDSAAYFCASSPPRTSGNYNEQFFGPGTRLTVL.

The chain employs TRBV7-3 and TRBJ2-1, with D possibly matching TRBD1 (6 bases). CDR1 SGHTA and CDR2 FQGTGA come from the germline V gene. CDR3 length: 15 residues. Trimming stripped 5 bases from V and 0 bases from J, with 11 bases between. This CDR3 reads CASSQGSSSYNEQFF. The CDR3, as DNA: TGTGCCAGCAGCCAGGGGTCGAGCTCCTACAATGAGCAGTTCTTC.

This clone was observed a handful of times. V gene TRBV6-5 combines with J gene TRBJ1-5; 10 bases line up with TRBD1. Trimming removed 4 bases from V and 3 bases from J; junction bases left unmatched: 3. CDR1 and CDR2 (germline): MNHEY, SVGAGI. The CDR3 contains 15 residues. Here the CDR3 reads CASSWDRGLNQPQHF. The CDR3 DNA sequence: TGTGCCAGCAGTTGGGACAGGGGACTCAATCAGCCCCAGCATTTT.

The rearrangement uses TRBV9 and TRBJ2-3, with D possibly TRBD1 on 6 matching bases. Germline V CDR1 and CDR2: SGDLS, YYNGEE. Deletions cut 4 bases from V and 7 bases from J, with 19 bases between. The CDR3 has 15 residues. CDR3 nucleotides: TGTGCCAGCAGCCAGATGGACAGCCTCATGAATACGCAGTATTTT. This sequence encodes CASSQMDSLMNTQYF.

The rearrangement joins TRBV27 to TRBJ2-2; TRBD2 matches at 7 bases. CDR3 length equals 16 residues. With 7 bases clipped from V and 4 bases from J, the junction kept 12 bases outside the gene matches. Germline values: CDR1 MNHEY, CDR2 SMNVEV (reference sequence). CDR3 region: CASTSWGGDGTGELFF. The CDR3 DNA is TGTGCCAGCACCTCCTGGGGAGGGGACGGCACCGGGGAGCTGTTTTTT.

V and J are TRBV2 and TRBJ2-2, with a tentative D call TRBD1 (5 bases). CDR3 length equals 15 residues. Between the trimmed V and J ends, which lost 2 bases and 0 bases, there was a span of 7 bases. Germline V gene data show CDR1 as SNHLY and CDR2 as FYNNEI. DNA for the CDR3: TGTGCCAGCAGTGAACGCAGGGCGAACACCGGGGAGCTGTTTTTT. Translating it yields CASSERRANTGELFF.

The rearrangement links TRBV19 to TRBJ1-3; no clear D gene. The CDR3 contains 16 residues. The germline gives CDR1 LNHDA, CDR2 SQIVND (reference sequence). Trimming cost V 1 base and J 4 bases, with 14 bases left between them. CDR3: CASSIGLLRSGNTIYF. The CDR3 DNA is TGTGCCAGTAGTATAGGTCTGTTACGGAGCGGAAACACCATATATTTT.

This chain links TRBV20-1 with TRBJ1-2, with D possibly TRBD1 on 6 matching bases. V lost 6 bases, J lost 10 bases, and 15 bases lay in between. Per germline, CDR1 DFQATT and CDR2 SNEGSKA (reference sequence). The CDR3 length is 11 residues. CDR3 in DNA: TGCAGTGCCCGGGACAAACGGGACTACACCTTC. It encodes CSARDKRDYTF.

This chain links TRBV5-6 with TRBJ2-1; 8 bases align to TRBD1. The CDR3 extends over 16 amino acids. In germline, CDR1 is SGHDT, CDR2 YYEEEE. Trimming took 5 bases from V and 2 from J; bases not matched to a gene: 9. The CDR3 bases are TGTGCCAGCAGTTTTGGACAGGGTAGCGCCTACAATGAGCAGTTCTTC. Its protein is CASSFGQGSAYNEQFF.

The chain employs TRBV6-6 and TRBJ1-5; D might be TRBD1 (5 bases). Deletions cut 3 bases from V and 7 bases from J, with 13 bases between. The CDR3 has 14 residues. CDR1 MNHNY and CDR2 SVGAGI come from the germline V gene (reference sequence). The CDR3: CASSYSGGEQPQHF. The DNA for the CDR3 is TGTGCCAGCAGTTATAGCGGGGGAGAACAGCCCCAGCATTTT.

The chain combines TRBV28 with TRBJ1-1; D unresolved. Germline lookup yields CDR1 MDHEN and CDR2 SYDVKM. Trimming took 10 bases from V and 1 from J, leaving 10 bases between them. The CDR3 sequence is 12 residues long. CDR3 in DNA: TGTGCCACCACACTAGGGAACACTGAAGCTTTCTTT. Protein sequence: CATTLGNTEAFF.

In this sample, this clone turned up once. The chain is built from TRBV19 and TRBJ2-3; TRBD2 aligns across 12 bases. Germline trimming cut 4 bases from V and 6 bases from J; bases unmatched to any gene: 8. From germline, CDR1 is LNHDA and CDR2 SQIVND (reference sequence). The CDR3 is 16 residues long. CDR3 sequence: CASSNGLAGNSDTQYF. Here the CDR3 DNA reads TGTGCCAGTAGTAACGGACTAGCGGGGAACTCGGATACGCAGTATTTT.

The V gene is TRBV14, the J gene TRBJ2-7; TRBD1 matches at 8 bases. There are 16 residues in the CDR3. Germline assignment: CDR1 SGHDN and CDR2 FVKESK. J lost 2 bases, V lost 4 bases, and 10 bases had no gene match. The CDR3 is CASSPVQGAFPYEQYF. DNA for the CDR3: TGTGCCAGCAGCCCAGTGCAGGGGGCTTTTCCCTACGAGCAGTACTTC.

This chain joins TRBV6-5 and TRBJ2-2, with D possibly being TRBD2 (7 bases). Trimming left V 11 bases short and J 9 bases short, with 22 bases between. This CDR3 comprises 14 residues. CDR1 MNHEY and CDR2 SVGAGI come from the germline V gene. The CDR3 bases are TGTGCCTGTCAAGGGGGGGTAAGCATCAGGGAGCTGTTTTTT. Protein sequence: CACQGGVSIRELFF.

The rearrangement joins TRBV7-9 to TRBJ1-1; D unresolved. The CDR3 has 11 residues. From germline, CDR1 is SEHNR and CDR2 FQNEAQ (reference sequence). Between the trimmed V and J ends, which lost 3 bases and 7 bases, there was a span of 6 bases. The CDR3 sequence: CASSLLYEAFF. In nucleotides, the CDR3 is TGTGCCAGCAGCTTGCTCTATGAAGCTTTCTTT.

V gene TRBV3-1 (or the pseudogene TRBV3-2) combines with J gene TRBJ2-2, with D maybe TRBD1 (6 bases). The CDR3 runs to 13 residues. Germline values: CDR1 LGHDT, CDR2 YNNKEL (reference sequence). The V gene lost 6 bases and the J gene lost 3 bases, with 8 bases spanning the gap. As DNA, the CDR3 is TGTGCCAGCAGGAGACAGGACACCGGGGAGCTGTTTTTT. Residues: CASRRQDTGELFF.